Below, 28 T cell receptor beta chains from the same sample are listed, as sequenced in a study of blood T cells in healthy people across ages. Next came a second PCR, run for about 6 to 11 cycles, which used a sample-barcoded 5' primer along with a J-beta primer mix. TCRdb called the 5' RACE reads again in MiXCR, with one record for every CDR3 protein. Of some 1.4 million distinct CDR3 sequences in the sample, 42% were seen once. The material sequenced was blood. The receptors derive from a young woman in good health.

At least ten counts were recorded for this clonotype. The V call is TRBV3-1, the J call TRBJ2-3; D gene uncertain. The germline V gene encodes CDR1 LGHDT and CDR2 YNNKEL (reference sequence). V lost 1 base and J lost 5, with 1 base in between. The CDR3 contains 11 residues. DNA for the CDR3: TGTGCCAGCAGCCAAGGAGATACGCAGTATTTT. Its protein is CASSQGDTQYF.

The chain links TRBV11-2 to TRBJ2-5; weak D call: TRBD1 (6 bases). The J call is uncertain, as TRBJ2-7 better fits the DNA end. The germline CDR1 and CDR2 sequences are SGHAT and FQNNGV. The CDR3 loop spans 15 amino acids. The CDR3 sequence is CASSSGATNRYEQYF. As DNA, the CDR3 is TGTGCCAGCAGCTCAGGGGCGACTAACCGATACGAGCAGTACTTC.

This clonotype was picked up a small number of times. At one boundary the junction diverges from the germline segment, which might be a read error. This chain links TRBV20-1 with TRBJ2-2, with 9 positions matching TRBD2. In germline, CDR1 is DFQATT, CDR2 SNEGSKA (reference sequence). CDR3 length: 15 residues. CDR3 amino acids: CSATLAGVNTGELFF. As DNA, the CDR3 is TGCAGTGCTACCTTAGCGGGAGTGAACACTGGGGAGCTGTTTTTT.

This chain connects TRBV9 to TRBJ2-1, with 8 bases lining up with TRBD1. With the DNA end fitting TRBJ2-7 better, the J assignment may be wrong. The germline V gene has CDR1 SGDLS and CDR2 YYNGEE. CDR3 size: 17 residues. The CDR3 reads CASSVGQPGTGNYEQYF. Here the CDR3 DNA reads TGTGCCAGCAGCGTAGGCCAACCCGGGACAGGTAATTACGAGCAGTACTTC.

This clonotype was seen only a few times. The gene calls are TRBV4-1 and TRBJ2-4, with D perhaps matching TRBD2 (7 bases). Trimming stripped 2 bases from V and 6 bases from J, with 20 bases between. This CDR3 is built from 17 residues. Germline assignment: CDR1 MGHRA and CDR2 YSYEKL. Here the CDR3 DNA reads TGCGCCAGCAGCCAACTCGAGGGGGGGGTGAGGGGAAACATTCAGTACTTC. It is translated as CASSQLEGGVRGNIQYF.

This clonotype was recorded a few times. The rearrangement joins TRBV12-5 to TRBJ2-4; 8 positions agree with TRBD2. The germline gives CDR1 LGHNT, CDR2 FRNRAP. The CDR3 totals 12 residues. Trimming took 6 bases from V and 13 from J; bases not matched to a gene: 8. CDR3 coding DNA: TGTGCTAGTGGCTCCGGACAGCGGGAGCAGTACTTC. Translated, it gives CASGSGQREQYF.

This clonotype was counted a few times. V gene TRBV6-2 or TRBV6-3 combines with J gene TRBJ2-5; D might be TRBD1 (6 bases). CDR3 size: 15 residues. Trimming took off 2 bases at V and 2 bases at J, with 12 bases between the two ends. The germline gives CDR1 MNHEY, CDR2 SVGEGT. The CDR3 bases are TGTGCCAGCAGTTACCGACAGGACCTTCAAGAGACCCAGTACTTC. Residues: CASSYRQDLQETQYF.

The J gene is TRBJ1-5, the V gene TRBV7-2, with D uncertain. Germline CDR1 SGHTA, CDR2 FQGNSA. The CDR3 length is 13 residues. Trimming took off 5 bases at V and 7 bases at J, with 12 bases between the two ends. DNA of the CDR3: TGTGCCAGCAGCGAAACTGTAGTCCAGCCCCAGCATTTT. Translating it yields CASSETVVQPQHF.

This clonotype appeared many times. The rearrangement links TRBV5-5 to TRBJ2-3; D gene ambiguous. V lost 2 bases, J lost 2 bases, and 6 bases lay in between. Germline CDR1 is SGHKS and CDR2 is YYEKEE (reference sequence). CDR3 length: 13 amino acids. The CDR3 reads CASSLAVTDTQYF. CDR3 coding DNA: TGTGCCAGCAGCTTAGCCGTCACAGATACGCAGTATTTT.

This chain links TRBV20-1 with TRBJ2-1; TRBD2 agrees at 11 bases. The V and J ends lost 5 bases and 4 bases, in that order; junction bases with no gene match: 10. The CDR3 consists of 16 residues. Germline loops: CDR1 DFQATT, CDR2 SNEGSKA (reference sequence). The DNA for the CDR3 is TGCAGTGCTCCCTTATCTTCTAGCGGGGGGTACAATGAGCAGTTCTTC. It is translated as CSAPLSSSGGYNEQFF.

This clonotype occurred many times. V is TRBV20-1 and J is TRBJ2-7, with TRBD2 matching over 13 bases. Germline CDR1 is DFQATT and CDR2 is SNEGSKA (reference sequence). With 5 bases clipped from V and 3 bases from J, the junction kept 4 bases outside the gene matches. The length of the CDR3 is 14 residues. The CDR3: CSAQTSGGIYEQYF. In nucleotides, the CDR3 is TGCAGTGCTCAGACTAGCGGGGGGATCTACGAGCAGTACTTC.

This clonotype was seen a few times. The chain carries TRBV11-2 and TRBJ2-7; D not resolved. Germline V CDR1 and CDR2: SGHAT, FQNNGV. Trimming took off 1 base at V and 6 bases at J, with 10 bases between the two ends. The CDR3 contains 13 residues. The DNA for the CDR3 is TGTGCCAGCAGCTTAGCTGGGATAGGCGAGCAGTACTTC. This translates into CASSLAGIGEQYF. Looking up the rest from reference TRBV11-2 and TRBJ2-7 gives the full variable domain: EAGVAQSPRYKIIEKRQSVAFWCNPISGHATLYWYQQILGQGPKLLIQFQNNGVVDDSQLPKDRFSAERLKGVDSTLKIQPAKLEDSAVYLCASSLAGIGEQYFGPGTRLTVT.

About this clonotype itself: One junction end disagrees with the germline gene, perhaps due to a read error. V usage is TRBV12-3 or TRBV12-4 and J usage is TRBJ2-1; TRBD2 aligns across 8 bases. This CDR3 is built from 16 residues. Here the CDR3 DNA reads TGTACCAGCAGTTTGAAAGCGGGAGCTGGCTACAATGAGCAGTTCTTC. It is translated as CTSSLKAGAGYNEQFF.

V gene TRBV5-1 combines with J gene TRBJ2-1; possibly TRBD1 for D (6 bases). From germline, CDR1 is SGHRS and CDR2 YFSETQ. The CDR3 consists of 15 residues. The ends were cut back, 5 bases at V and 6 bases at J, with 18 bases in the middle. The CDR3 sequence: CASRQGQGPGNEQFF. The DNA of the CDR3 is TGCGCCAGCAGACAGGGACAAGGGCCGGGCAATGAGCAGTTCTTC. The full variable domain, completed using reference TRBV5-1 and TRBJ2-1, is KAGVTQTPRYLIKTRGQQVTLSCSPISGHRSVSWYQQTPGQGLQFLFEYFSETQRNKGNFPGRFSGRQFSNSRSEMNVSTLELGDSALYLCASRQGQGPGNEQFFGPGTRLTVL.

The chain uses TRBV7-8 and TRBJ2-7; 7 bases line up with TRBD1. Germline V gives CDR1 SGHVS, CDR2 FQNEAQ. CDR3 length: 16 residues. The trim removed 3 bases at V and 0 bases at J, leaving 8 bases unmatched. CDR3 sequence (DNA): TGTGCCAGCAGCTTGCCCGGGACAGTAAGCTCCTACGAGCAGTACTTC. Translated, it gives CASSLPGTVSSYEQYF.

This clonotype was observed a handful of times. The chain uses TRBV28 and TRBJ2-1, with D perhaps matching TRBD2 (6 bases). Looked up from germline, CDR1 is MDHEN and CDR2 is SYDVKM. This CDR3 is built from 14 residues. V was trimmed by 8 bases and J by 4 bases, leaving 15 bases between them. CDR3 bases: TGTGCCAGCGCCCCGGGGGATCAATACAATGAGCAGTTCTTC. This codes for CASAPGDQYNEQFF.

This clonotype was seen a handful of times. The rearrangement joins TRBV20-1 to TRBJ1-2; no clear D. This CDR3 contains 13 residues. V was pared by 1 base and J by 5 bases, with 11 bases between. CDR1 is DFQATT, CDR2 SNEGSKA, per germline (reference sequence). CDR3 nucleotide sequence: TGCAGTGCTAGAGTGAGGCCTACTTATGGCTACACCTTC. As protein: CSARVRPTYGYTF.

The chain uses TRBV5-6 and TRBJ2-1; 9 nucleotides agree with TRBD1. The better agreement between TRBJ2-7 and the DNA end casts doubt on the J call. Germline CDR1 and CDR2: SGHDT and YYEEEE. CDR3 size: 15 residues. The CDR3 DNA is TGTGCCAGCAGCTTAGGGGACAGGGCAAACAATGAGCAGTACTTC. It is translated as CASSLGDRANNEQYF.

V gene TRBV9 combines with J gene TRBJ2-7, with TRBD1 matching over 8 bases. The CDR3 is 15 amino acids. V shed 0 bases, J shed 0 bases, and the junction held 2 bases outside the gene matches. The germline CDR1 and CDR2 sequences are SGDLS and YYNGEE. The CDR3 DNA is TGTGCCAGCAGCGTAGAACAGGGGGGCTCCTACGAGCAGTACTTC. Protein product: CASSVEQGGSYEQYF.

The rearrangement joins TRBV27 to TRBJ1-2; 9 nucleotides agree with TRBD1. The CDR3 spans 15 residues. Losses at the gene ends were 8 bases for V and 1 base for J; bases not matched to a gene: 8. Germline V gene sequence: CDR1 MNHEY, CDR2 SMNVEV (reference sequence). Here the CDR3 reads CASGFGTGYNYGYTF. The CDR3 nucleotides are TGTGCCAGCGGATTCGGGACAGGGTATAACTATGGCTACACCTTC.

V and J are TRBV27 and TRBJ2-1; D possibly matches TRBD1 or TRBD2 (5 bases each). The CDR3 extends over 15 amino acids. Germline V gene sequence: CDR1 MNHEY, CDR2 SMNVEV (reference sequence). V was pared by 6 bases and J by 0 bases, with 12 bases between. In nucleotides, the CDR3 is TGTGCCAGCAGGCCCGGGACGGACTCCTACAATGAGCAGTTCTTC. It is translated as CASRPGTDSYNEQFF.

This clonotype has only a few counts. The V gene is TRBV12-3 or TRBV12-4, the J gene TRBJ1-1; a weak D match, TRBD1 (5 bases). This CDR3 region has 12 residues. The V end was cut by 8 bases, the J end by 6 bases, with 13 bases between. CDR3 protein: CASGGGGAEAFF. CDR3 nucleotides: TGTGCCAGCGGAGGCGGGGGAGCTGAAGCTTTCTTT.

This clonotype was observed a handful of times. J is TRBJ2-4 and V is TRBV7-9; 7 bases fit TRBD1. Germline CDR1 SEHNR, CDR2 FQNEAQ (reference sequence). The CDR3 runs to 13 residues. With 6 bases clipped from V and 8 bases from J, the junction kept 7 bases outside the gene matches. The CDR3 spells CASRHDRVDIQYF. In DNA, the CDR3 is TGTGCCAGCAGACACGACAGGGTGGACATTCAGTACTTC.

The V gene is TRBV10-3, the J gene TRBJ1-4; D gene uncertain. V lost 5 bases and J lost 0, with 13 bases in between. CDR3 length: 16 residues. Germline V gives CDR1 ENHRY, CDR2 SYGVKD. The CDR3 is CAISPGRASTNEKLFF. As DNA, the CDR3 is TGTGCCATCAGTCCGGGGAGGGCGTCAACTAATGAAAAACTGTTTTTT.

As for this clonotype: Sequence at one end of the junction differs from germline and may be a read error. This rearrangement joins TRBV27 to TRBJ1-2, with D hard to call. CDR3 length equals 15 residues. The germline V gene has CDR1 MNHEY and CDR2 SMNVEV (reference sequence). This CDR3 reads CASSPTREANHGYTF. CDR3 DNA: TGTGCCAGCAGTCCGACAAGGGAGGCTAACCATGGCTACACCTTC.

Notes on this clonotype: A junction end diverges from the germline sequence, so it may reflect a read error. Here the CDR3 DNA reads TGTGCCAGCAGCACAGGACCAAGCATCGACAATGAGCAGTTCTTC. Translation gives CASSTGPSIDNEQFF. The chain is built from TRBV5-1 and TRBJ2-1, with a possible D match to TRBD1 (5 bases). Germline assignment: CDR1 SGHRS and CDR2 YFSETQ. The CDR3 runs to 15 residues.

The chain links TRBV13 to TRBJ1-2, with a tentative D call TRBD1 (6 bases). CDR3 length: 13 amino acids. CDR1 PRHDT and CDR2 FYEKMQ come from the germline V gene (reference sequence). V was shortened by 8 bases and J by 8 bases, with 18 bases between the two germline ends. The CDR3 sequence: CASCPLGARGYTF. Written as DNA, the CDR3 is TGTGCCAGCTGCCCGTTGGGGGCGCGGGGCTACACCTTC.

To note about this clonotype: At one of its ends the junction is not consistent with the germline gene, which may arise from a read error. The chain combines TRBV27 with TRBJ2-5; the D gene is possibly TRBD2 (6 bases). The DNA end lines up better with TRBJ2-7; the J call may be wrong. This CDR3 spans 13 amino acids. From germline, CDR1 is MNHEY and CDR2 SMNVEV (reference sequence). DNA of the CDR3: TGTGCCAGCAGATTATGGGGCGGGGACGAGCAGTACTTC. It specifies CASRLWGGDEQYF.